This TCR beta chain was documented in a study of control samples from healthy donors and cancer patients. Clones were sequenced by immunoSEQ multiplex PCR, and TCRdb holds only the in-frame ones, with some missing. The repertoire holds approximately 150,000 clones, about 94% seen once, with 12% to 15% in the top ten. The ends were cut back, 1 base at V and 3 bases at J, with 13 bases in the middle. The CDR3 has 16 residues. Per the germline V gene, CDR1 is SGHVS and CDR2 is FNYEAQ. This receptor was taken from a man in his sixties with colorectal cancer. This rearrangement joins TRBV7-6 to TRBJ2-1; perhaps TRBD2 as D (6 bases). The sequenced sample consisted of PBMCs. The chain's CDR3 is CASSLERVGDYNEQFF. The CDR3 region has the DNA TGTGCCAGCAGCTTAGAGCGGGTTGGGGACTACAATGAGCAGTTCTTC.